This TCR beta chain stems from a study of T cell clones after liver transplantation. Using immunoSEQ multiplex PCR, the repertoire was profiled, and TCRdb retains in-frame clones only, with some absent. The repertoire holds around 77,000 clones, about 80% seen once, with approximately 0.73% in the top ten. This CDR3 contains 13 residues. With 5 bases removed from V and 4 bases from J, the gap between germline ends came to 12 bases. Germline V lookup: CDR1 MNHNS, CDR2 SASEGT. This specimen was CD4+ T cells from blood, taken 12 months after liver transplant. V gene TRBV6-1 combines with J gene TRBJ2-7; D remains unclear. The sequence came from a human patient who received a liver transplant. Some of the T cells might come from the graft donor. DNA of the CDR3: TGTGCCAGCAGTCCCCGGATTTATTACGAGCAGTACTTC. The encoded protein is CASSPRIYYEQYF.